One and the same sample provided the 15 T cell receptor beta chains below, sequenced in a study of OX40 agonist ivuxolimab in advanced cancers. The protocol was immunoSEQ multiplex PCR, while the TCRdb copy is restricted to in-frame clones and leaves out a portion. The sample lists approximately 73,000 clones, approximately 86% occurring once. The sequencing here drew on CD4+ or CD8+ T cells sorted from blood, taken in a trial of the OX40 agonist ivuxolimab. These receptors all come from an adult with an advanced solid tumor such as melanoma, head and neck, liver or kidney cancer.

J is TRBJ2-2 and V is TRBV5-5, with D possibly being TRBD1 (6 bases). Germline values: CDR1 SGHKS, CDR2 YYEKEE (reference sequence). The CDR3 contains 14 residues. The germline V and J ends were trimmed by 4 bases and 5 bases, with 12 bases remaining between them. This CDR3 is CASSPGQRTGELFF. CDR3 DNA: TGTGCCAGCAGCCCCGGACAGCGTACCGGGGAGCTGTTTTTT.

This clone was counted a few times. CDR3 protein: CASSPPGRIYNEQFF. DNA of the CDR3: TGTGCCAGCAGCCCCCCCGGGAGGATATACAATGAGCAGTTCTTC. This chain uses TRBV14 with TRBJ2-1; TRBD2 agrees at 7 bases. Trimming took 4 bases from V and 4 from J; bases not matched to a gene: 7. The CDR3 totals 15 residues. Germline V CDR1 and CDR2: SGHDN, FVKESK. Combining the CDR3 with reference TRBV14 and TRBJ2-1 gives the whole variable domain EAGVTQFPSHSVIEKGQTVTLRCDPISGHDNLYWYRRVMGKEIKFLLHFVKESKQDESGMPNNRFLAERTGGTYSTLKVQPAELEDSGVYFCASSPPGRIYNEQFFGPGTRLTVL.

This chain uses TRBV6-1 with TRBJ1-1; D call uncertain. Per germline, CDR1 MNHNS and CDR2 SASEGT. The CDR3 extends over 14 amino acids. V lost 6 bases, J lost 0 bases, and 11 bases lay in between. The CDR3 sequence: CASRSGGVNTEAFF. In nucleotides, the CDR3 is TGTGCCAGCAGAAGCGGTGGGGTGAACACTGAAGCTTTCTTT.

The rearrangement links TRBV2 to TRBJ1-5; D call uncertain. The CDR3 sequence is 14 residues long. Trimming cost V 4 bases and J 0 bases, with 7 bases left between them. Germline V CDR1 and CDR2: SNHLY, FYNNEI. The CDR3 reads CASSGDGSNQPQHF. In nucleotides, the CDR3 is TGTGCCAGCAGTGGAGACGGTAGCAATCAGCCCCAGCATTTT.

This chain joins TRBV30 and TRBJ2-4; tentative D call: TRBD2 (6 bases). Germline V CDR1 and CDR2: GTSNPN, SVGIG (reference sequence). The CDR3 has 13 amino acids. V lost 1 base and J 9 bases, leaving 13 bases between the germline ends. Here the CDR3 DNA reads TGTGCCTGGAGTGGTGAGCAGGGAGGCATTCAGTACTTC. As protein: CAWSGEQGGIQYF.

The chain has TRBV5-6 and TRBJ2-2; D might be TRBD1 or TRBD2, each matching 6 bases. Germline V gene lookup returns CDR1 SGHDT and CDR2 YYEEEE. Deletions cut 6 bases from V and 0 bases from J, with 18 bases between. This CDR3 has 17 amino acids. The CDR3 nucleotides are TGTGCCAGCAATCGAGGGGGGCTGAGCGCGAACACCGGGGAGCTGTTTTTT. Its protein product is CASNRGGLSANTGELFF.

J is TRBJ2-3 and V is TRBV15, with D uncertain. The length of the CDR3 is 14 residues. Germline V gene sequence: CDR1 LNHNV, CDR2 YYDKDF (reference sequence). Trimming pared 5 bases from V and 1 base from J, leaving 10 bases between. The CDR3 here is CATSADTRTDTQYF. The CDR3 DNA follows: TGTGCCACCAGCGCCGACACCCGCACAGATACGCAGTATTTT.

The rearrangement uses TRBV28 and TRBJ2-1; D remains ambiguous. Trimming took 8 bases from V and 0 from J, leaving 11 bases between them. This CDR3 is built from 14 residues. The V gene's germline CDR1 is MDHEN and CDR2 SYDVKM. Here the CDR3 DNA reads TGTGCCAGCCATGACCCGAGCTCCTACAATGAGCAGTTCTTC. Translation: CASHDPSSYNEQFF. Looking up the rest from reference TRBV28 and TRBJ2-1 gives the full variable domain: DVKVTQSSRYLVKRTGEKVFLECVQDMDHENMFWYRQDPGLGLRLIYFSYDVKMKEKGDIPEGYSVSREKKERFSLILESASTNQTSMYLCASHDPSSYNEQFFGPGTRLTVL.

The V call is TRBV15, the J call TRBJ1-3; unclear D gene. Germline values: CDR1 LNHNV, CDR2 YYDKDF (reference sequence). This CDR3 contains 15 residues. V was shortened by 1 base and J by 4 bases, with 11 bases between the two germline ends. In nucleotides, the CDR3 is TGTGCCACCAGCAGAGTGAGAGGGATGGGAAACACCATATATTTT. It specifies CATSRVRGMGNTIYF. The full variable domain, rest sourced from reference TRBV15 and TRBJ1-3, is DAMVIQNPRYQVTQFGKPVTLSCSQTLNHNVMYWYQQKSSQAPKLLFHYYDKDFNNEADTPDNFQSRRPNTSFCFLDIRSPGLGDTAMYLCATSRVRGMGNTIYFGEGSWLTVV.

This chain links TRBV5-4 with TRBJ2-1, with TRBD2 matching 9 bases. Germline V gene lookup returns CDR1 SGHNT and CDR2 YYREEE (reference sequence). The CDR3 consists of 15 residues. V lost 4 bases, J lost 0 bases, and 2 bases stayed unmatched. The CDR3 coding sequence is TGTGCCAGCAGCCTAGCGGGACGCTCCTACAATGAGCAGTTCTTC. It yields the protein CASSLAGRSYNEQFF.

This clone occurred once. Written as DNA, the CDR3 is TGCAGCGTTGAAAGGGGGCAGGGGTCCGGAGATACGCAGTATTTT. It translates to CSVERGQGSGDTQYF. This chain links TRBV29-1 with TRBJ2-3; 7 nucleotides align to TRBD1. The trim removed 2 bases at V and 5 bases at J, leaving 10 bases unmatched. From germline, CDR1 is SQVTM and CDR2 ANQGSEA. There are 15 residues in the CDR3.

The genes are TRBV18 and TRBJ1-1; TRBD1 is a possible D gene (5 bases). Germline values: CDR1 KGHSH, CDR2 LQKENI. The CDR3 runs 18 residues. The V end was cut by 2 bases, the J end by 0 bases, with 19 bases between. The CDR3 DNA is TGTGCCAGCTCACCATCCCTTGGGACCCCCTTAATGAACACTGAAGCTTTCTTT. Its protein is CASSPSLGTPLMNTEAFF.

V is TRBV25-1 and J is TRBJ2-7, with a possible D match to TRBD2 (5 bases). The CDR3 contains 13 residues. Germline V lookup: CDR1 MGHDK, CDR2 SYGVNS. The ends were cut back, 4 bases at V and 2 bases at J, with 9 bases in the middle. The CDR3 loop is CASSGEFPYEQYF. The CDR3 DNA sequence: TGTGCCAGCAGTGGGGAGTTCCCCTACGAGCAGTACTTC.

The V call is TRBV27, the J call TRBJ2-7, with a tentative D call TRBD1 (5 bases). This CDR3 is built from 13 residues. The V and J ends lost 3 bases and 3 bases respectively, with 9 bases between them. Germline lookup yields CDR1 MNHEY and CDR2 SMNVEV (reference sequence). In nucleotides, the CDR3 is TGTGCCAGCAGTTTCAACGGACACTACGAGCAGTACTTC. Its protein is CASSFNGHYEQYF.

The V and J genes are TRBV27 and TRBJ2-2, with D uncertain. V lost 2 bases to trimming and J lost 2 bases, with 6 bases between them. This CDR3 comprises 14 residues. The V gene's germline CDR1 is MNHEY and CDR2 SMNVEV (reference sequence). The CDR3 DNA reads as TGTGCCAGCAGTTTAGTCTACAACACCGGGGAGCTGTTTTTT. Its protein is CASSLVYNTGELFF.